Below are 3 T cell receptor beta chains sequenced from a single sample in a study of blood T cell repertoires in COVID-19. Some clones are missing from TCRdb's copy, which holds only in-frame ones; the method was immunoSEQ multiplex PCR. The sample includes 70,000 to 90,000 clones, 60% to 85% seen only once; the top ten take more than 15%. Input material: peripheral blood. Receptor source: a human donor in a cohort sampled during active COVID-19.

V usage is TRBV7-8 and J usage is TRBJ1-1; D is perhaps TRBD1 (5 bases). Trimming left V 5 bases short and J 11 bases short, with 15 bases between. The CDR3 sequence is 12 residues long. Germline V gives CDR1 SGHVS, CDR2 FQNEAQ. The CDR3 region has the DNA TGTGCCAGCAGCGTGTGGGCGGGGCCTGCTTTCTTT. This sequence encodes CASSVWAGPAFF.

The V call is TRBV4-3, the J call TRBJ2-1; a weak D match, TRBD1 (6 bases). V lost 0 bases to trimming and J lost 4 bases, with 22 bases between them. Germline CDR1 LGHNA, CDR2 YSLEER. The CDR3 totals 19 residues. CDR3 sequence reads: CASSQDTPLLGQLYNEQFF. CDR3 DNA: TGCGCCAGCAGCCAAGACACCCCCCTCTTAGGACAGTTGTACAATGAGCAGTTCTTC.

V is TRBV10-3 and J is TRBJ2-1, with a weak D call TRBD2 (5 bases). V was shortened by 3 bases and J by 4 bases, with 7 bases between the two germline ends. This CDR3 region has 13 residues. Germline V gene sequence: CDR1 ENHRY, CDR2 SYGVKD. CDR3 coding DNA: TGTGCCATCAGTGATACTAGATACAATGAGCAGTTCTTC. It encodes CAISDTRYNEQFF.